A single sample gave rise to the 24 T cell receptor beta chains below, sequenced in a study of blood T cell repertoires in COVID-19. This table comes from immunoSEQ multiplex PCR, and its TCRdb copy is limited to in-frame clones, with some not included. The profile covers approximately 120,000 clones, with roughly 74% appearing a single time and 4.5% to 6% taken by the ten largest. Material for sequencing was peripheral blood. All receptors come from a man of 80 years or more with COVID-19, enrolled during active disease.

This clone has a handful of counts. The chain links TRBV19 to TRBJ2-1; 11 nucleotides align to TRBD2. Germline V lookup: CDR1 LNHDA, CDR2 SQIVND (reference sequence). V lost 2 bases and J lost 0; bases outside the gene matches: 3. The CDR3 covers 17 residues. The CDR3 nucleotides read TGTGCCAGTAGTATAACTAGCGGGAGTGACTCCTACAATGAGCAGTTCTTC. It yields the protein CASSITSGSDSYNEQFF.

The genes are TRBV28 and TRBJ2-1; 10 bases are a match to TRBD2. With 2 bases clipped from V and 0 bases from J, the junction kept 10 bases outside the gene matches. Germline V CDR1 and CDR2: MDHEN, SYDVKM. The length of the CDR3 is 19 residues. The CDR3 protein is CASSLASASGRGSYNEQFF. The CDR3 bases are TGTGCCAGCAGTTTAGCTTCGGCTAGCGGGAGAGGCTCCTACAATGAGCAGTTCTTC.

The rearrangement uses TRBV6-5 and TRBJ2-5, with TRBD1 matching over 8 bases. CDR1 is MNHEY, CDR2 SVGAGI, per germline. Germline trimming cut 0 bases from V and 5 bases from J; bases unmatched to any gene: 8. The CDR3 has 16 amino acids. CDR3 region: CASSYSRDRGGETQYF. The CDR3 DNA is TGTGCCAGCAGTTACTCCCGAGACAGGGGTGGCGAGACCCAGTACTTC.

In this sample, this clone turned up once. This chain connects TRBV28 to TRBJ2-3, with 10 bases identical to TRBD2. V was pared by 5 bases and J by 2 bases, with 4 bases of the junction left unmatched. This CDR3 comprises 15 residues. CDR1 is MDHEN, CDR2 SYDVKM, per germline. CDR3: CASSVGTSDTDTQYF. The DNA of the CDR3 is TGTGCCAGCAGTGTAGGGACTAGCGACACAGATACGCAGTATTTT.

The chain recombines TRBV7-2 with TRBJ2-7; perhaps TRBD1 as D (6 bases). Trimming took 3 bases from V and 2 from J, leaving 11 bases between them. This CDR3 is built from 14 residues. Germline V CDR1 and CDR2: SGHTA, FQGNSA. Here the CDR3 DNA reads TGTGCCAGCAGCTTTGGGGGCGCAGCCTACGAGCAGTACTTC. It translates to CASSFGGAAYEQYF.

This chain uses TRBV21-1 with TRBJ1-2; the listed D gene, TRBD1, was not tested against the DNA. TRBV21-1 is a pseudogene locus. The CDR3 spans 14 residues. This CDR3 reads CASSWDRDIYGYTF. The CDR3 DNA reads as TGTGCCAGCAGCTGGGACAGGGATATCTATGGCTACACCTTC.

CDR3 region: CASSLPGALNEKLFF. As DNA, the CDR3 is TGTGCCAGCAGTTTACCAGGGGCCCTTAATGAAAAACTGTTTTTT. The chain is built from TRBV28 and TRBJ1-4, with TRBD1 as a possible D gene (6 bases). This CDR3 has 15 residues. Germline lookup yields CDR1 MDHEN and CDR2 SYDVKM. Trimming removed 2 bases from V and 4 bases from J, with 11 bases in between.

The chain has TRBV21-1 and TRBJ2-2; TRBD1, the table's D call, lacks a check against the DNA. TRBV21-1 is recorded as a pseudogene. CDR3 length equals 16 residues. The CDR3 nucleotides read TGTGCCAGCAGCCGTCCCGGGACAGGGAAGGCAGGGGAGCTGTTTTTT. Translation gives CASSRPGTGKAGELFF.

In its sample, this clone was seen once. The genes are TRBV27 and TRBJ1-5; 10 bases match TRBD1. This CDR3 is 16 amino acids long. CDR1 MNHEY and CDR2 SMNVEV come from the germline V gene (reference sequence). Germline trimming cut 4 bases from V and 4 bases from J; bases unmatched to any gene: 7. CDR3 sequence: CASSSRTGGSNQPQHF. The CDR3 DNA follows: TGTGCCAGCAGTTCCCGGACAGGGGGGAGTAATCAGCCCCAGCATTTT.

This clone was seen more than once but under ten times. The chain employs TRBV28 and TRBJ1-2, with TRBD1 matching 9 bases. The germline V gene has CDR1 MDHEN and CDR2 SYDVKM. The V and J ends lost 8 bases and 1 base, in that order; junction bases with no gene match: 2. This CDR3 contains 13 residues. The CDR3 nucleotides are TGTGCCAGCGACAGGGGGAGTAACTATGGCTACACCTTC. The encoded protein is CASDRGSNYGYTF.

The chain uses TRBV2 and TRBJ2-1, with D tentatively TRBD1 (5 bases). Trimming cost V 7 bases and J 0 bases, with 7 bases left between them. CDR1 is SNHLY and CDR2 is FYNNEI in the germline V gene. The CDR3 runs 13 residues. The CDR3 nucleotides are TGTGCCAGCAAGGACAACTCCTACAATGAGCAGTTCTTC. Its translation is CASKDNSYNEQFF.

This clone has a single count. V gene TRBV24-1 combines with J gene TRBJ2-1; 12 positions match TRBD2. The CDR3 spans 14 residues. The ends lost 7 bases at V and 7 bases at J; junction bases unmatched: 4. In germline, CDR1 is KGHDR, CDR2 SFDVKD. CDR3 bases: TGTGCCACCAGGGGGACTAGCGGGTATAATGAGCAGTTCTTC. It yields the protein CATRGTSGYNEQFF.

The chain joins TRBV5-7 to TRBJ1-2; 8 bases map to TRBD1. TRBV5-7 carries the ORF label, with uncertain function. CDR3 length equals 14 residues. The trim removed 5 bases at V and 6 bases at J, leaving 9 bases unmatched. The CDR3 protein is CASRGTGCTNGYTF. The CDR3, as DNA: TGTGCCAGCAGAGGGACAGGTTGTACAAATGGCTACACCTTC.

This clone has more than one count but fewer than ten. The rearrangement links TRBV10-2 to TRBJ2-1; D gene ambiguous. The CDR3 has 15 amino acids. Germline values: CDR1 WSHSY, CDR2 SAAADI. Trimming pared 1 base from V and 9 bases from J, leaving 16 bases between. The CDR3 protein is CASSELRLEDAEQFF. The CDR3 DNA reads TGCGCCAGCAGTGAGTTGCGGCTAGAGGATGCTGAGCAGTTCTTC.

The chain recombines TRBV19 with TRBJ1-4; no definite D call. The CDR3 length is 15 residues. Germline CDR1 is LNHDA and CDR2 is SQIVND (reference sequence). Trimming shortened V by 3 bases and J by 0 bases, and 8 bases separated the two germline ends. CDR3 nucleotide sequence: TGTGCCAGTAGTATGCTAGACGCAACTAATGAAAAACTGTTTTTT. Residues: CASSMLDATNEKLFF.

The chain employs TRBV28 and TRBJ2-3; D is undetermined. Trimming shortened V by 6 bases and J by 4 bases, and 17 bases separated the two germline ends. CDR3 size: 15 residues. CDR1 is MDHEN, CDR2 SYDVKM, per germline. The CDR3 nucleotides are TGTGCCAGCAGACCCACTCTTCTAGAGGCAGATACGCAGTATTTT. Translating it yields CASRPTLLEADTQYF.

V is TRBV7-9 and J is TRBJ1-2; 7 bases fit TRBD1. Looked up from germline, CDR1 is SEHNR and CDR2 is FQNEAQ (reference sequence). This CDR3 spans 16 amino acids. J gave up 2 bases and V 0 bases, and 6 bases lay outside the gene matches. CDR3 nucleotides: TGTGCCAGCAGCTTAGCATACAGGGGACGAAACTATGGCTACACCTTC. This gives the protein CASSLAYRGRNYGYTF.

The chain recombines TRBV19 with TRBJ2-1, with D possibly being TRBD2 (6 bases). The CDR3 is 14 residues long. The V and J ends lost 6 bases and 5 bases respectively, with 14 bases between them. Germline CDR1 and CDR2: LNHDA and SQIVND (reference sequence). The CDR3 nucleotides are TGTGCCAGTAGCGGGAGAAATTCCGACAATGAGCAGTTCTTC. Residues: CASSGRNSDNEQFF.

The CDR3 spells CASSLRTSSYNEQFF. The DNA for the CDR3 is TGCGCCAGCAGCTTACGGACTTCATCCTACAATGAGCAGTTCTTC. The chain has TRBV5-1 and TRBJ2-1, with a tentative D call TRBD2 (5 bases). This CDR3 contains 15 residues. V was cut by 2 bases and J by 1 base, with 10 bases left in between. CDR1 is SGHRS and CDR2 is YFSETQ in the germline V gene.

The rearrangement joins TRBV29-1 to TRBJ1-1; possible D gene TRBD1, 6 bases. The germline gives CDR1 SQVTM, CDR2 ANQGSEA. V was clipped by 6 bases and J by 0 bases, with 14 bases between them. The CDR3 sequence is 14 residues long. The CDR3 is CSVGLGHLNTEAFF. In DNA form, the CDR3 reads TGCAGCGTCGGATTGGGACACTTGAACACTGAAGCTTTCTTT.

The chain couples TRBV6-1 to TRBJ2-2, with D maybe TRBD2 (6 bases). The germline gives CDR1 MNHNS, CDR2 SASEGT. This CDR3 contains 14 residues. Trimming left V 3 bases short and J 7 bases short, with 12 bases between. Here the CDR3 DNA reads TGTGCCAGCAGTGAGCACCTAGCGAGCGGGGAGCTGTTTTTT. This gives the protein CASSEHLASGELFF.

The chain combines TRBV7-6 with TRBJ1-2; 9 bases map to TRBD1. This CDR3 has 14 residues. V dropped 4 bases and J dropped 4; count of bases not matched to a gene: 4. Looked up from germline, CDR1 is SGHVS and CDR2 is FNYEAQ. The CDR3 bases are TGTGCCAGCAGCTCCGGGACAGGGCCCTATGGCTACACCTTC. Its protein product is CASSSGTGPYGYTF.

The rearrangement joins TRBV27 to TRBJ1-4; D possibly corresponds to TRBD1 (5 bases). Germline loops: CDR1 MNHEY, CDR2 SMNVEV (reference sequence). V shed 6 bases and J shed 5 bases, with 10 bases lying between them. This CDR3 comprises 13 residues. The CDR3, as DNA: TGTGCCAGCAGCCTGGGGCGGAATGAAAAACTGTTTTTT. Protein sequence: CASSLGRNEKLFF.

The rearrangement links TRBV3-1 (or the pseudogene TRBV3-2) to TRBJ2-1; D gene ambiguous. V was cut by 4 bases and J by 3 bases, with 10 bases left in between. This CDR3 has 14 amino acids. Germline CDR1 and CDR2: LGHDT and YNNKEL (reference sequence). CDR3 sequence reads: CASSPGPDYNEQFF. In DNA form, the CDR3 reads TGTGCCAGCAGCCCAGGTCCGGACTACAATGAGCAGTTCTTC.